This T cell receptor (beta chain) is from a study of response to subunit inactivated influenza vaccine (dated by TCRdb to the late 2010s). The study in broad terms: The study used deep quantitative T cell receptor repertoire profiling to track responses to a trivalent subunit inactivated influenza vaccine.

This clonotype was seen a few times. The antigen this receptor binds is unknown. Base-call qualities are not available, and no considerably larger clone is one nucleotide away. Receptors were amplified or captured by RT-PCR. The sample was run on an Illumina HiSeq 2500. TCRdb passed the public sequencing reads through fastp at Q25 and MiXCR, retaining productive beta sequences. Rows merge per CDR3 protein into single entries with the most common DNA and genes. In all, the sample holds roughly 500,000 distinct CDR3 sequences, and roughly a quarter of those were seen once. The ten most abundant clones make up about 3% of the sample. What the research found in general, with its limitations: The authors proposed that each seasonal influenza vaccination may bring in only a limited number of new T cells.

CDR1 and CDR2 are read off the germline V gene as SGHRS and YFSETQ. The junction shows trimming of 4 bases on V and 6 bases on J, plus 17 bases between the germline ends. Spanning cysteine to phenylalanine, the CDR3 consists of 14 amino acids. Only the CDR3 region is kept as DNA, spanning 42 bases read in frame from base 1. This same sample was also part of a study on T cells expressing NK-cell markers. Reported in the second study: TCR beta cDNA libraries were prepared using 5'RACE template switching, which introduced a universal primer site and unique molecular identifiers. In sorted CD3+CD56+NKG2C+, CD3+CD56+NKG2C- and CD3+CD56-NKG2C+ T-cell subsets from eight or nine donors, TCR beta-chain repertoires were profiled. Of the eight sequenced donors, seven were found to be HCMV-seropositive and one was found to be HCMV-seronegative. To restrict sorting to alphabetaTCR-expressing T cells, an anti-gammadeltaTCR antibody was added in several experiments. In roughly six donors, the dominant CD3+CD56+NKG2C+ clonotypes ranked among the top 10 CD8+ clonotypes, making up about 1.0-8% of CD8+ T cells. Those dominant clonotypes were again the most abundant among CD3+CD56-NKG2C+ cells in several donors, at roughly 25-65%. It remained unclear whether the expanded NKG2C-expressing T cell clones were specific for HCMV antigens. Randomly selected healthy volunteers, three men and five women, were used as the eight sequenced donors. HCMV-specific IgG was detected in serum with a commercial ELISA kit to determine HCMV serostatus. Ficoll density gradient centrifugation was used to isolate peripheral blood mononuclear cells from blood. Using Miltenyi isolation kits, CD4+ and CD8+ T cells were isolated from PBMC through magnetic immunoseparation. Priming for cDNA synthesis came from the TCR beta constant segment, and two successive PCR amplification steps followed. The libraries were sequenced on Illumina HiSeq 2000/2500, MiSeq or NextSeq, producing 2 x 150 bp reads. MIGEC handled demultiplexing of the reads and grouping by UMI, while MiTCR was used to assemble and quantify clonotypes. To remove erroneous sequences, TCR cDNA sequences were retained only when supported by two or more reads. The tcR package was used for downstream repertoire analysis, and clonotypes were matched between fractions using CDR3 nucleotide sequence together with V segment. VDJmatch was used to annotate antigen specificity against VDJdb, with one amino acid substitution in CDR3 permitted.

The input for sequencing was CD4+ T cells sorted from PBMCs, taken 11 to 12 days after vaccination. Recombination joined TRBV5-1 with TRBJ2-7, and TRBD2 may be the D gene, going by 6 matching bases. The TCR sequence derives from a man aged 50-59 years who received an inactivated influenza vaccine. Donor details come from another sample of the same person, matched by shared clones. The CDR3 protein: CASSVGSSFAEQYF. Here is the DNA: TGCGCCAGCAGCGTCGGGAGTAGTTTCGCCGAGCAGTACTTC.